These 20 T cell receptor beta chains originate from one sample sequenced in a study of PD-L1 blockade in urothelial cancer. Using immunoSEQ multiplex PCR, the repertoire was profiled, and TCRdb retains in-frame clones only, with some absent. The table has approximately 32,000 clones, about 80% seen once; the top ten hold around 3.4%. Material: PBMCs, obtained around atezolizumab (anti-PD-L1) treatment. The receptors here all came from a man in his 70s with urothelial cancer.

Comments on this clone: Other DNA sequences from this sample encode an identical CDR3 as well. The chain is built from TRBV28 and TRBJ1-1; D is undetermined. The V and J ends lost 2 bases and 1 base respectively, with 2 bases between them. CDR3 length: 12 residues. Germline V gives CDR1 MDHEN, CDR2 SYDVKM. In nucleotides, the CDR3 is TGTGCCAGCAGTTTACAGAACACTGAAGCTTTCTTT. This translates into CASSLQNTEAFF.

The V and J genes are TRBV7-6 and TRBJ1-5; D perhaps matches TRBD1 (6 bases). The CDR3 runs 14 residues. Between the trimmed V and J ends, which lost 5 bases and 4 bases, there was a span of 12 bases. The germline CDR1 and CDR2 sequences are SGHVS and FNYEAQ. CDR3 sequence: CASSPRDKNQPQHF. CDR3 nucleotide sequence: TGTGCCAGCAGCCCCCGGGACAAAAATCAGCCCCAGCATTTT.

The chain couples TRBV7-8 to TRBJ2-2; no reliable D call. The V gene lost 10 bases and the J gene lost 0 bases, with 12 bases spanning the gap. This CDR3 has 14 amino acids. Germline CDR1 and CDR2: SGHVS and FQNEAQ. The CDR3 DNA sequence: TGTGCCACTCAACCCCTAACGAACACCGGGGAGCTGTTTTTT. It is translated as CATQPLTNTGELFF.

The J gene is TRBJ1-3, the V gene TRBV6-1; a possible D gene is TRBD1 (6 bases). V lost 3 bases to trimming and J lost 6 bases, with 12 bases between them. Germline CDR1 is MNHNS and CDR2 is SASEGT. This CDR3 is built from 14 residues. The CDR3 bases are TGTGCCAGCAGTGATAACAGGGAAGAAAACACCATATATTTT. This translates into CASSDNREENTIYF.

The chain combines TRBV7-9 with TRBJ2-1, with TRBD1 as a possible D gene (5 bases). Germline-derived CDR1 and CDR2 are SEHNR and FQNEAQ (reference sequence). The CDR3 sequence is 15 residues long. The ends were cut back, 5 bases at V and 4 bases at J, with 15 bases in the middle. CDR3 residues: CASSMVQAFYNEQFF. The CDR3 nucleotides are TGTGCCAGCAGCATGGTACAGGCTTTTTACAATGAGCAGTTCTTC. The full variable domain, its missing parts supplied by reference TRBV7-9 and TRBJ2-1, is DTGVSQNPRHKITKRGQNVTFRCDPISEHNRLYWYRQTLGQGPEFLTYFQNEAQLEKSRLLSDRFSAERPKGSFSTLEIQRTEQGDSAMYLCASSMVQAFYNEQFFGPGTRLTVL.

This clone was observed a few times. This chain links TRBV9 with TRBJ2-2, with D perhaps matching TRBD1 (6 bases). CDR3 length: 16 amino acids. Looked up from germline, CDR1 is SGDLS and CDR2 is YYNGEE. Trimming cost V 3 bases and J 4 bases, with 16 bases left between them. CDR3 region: CASSARDTRSTGELFF. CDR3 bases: TGTGCCAGCAGCGCCCGGGACACCCGAAGCACCGGGGAGCTGTTTTTT.

CDR3 region: CASSSLLSYEQYF. In DNA form, the CDR3 reads TGTGCCAGCAGTAGCTTACTCTCCTACGAGCAGTACTTC. The rearrangement links TRBV27 to TRBJ2-7; D uncertain. V gave up 5 bases and J gave up 0 bases, with 8 bases separating them. Per the germline V gene, CDR1 is MNHEY and CDR2 is SMNVEV (reference sequence). This CDR3 has 13 residues.

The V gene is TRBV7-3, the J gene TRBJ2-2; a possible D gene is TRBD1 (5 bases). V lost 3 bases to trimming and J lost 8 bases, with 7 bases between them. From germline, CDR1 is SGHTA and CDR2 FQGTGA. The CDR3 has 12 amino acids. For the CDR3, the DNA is TGTGCCAGCAGCTTTCCAGGGGGGGAGCTGTTTTTT. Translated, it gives CASSFPGGELFF.

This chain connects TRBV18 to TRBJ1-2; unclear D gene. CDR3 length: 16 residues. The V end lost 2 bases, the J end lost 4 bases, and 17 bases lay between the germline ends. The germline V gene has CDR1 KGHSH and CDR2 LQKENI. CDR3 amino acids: CASSPSTTVGAYGYTF. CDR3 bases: TGTGCCAGCTCACCATCAACGACGGTAGGAGCCTATGGCTACACCTTC.

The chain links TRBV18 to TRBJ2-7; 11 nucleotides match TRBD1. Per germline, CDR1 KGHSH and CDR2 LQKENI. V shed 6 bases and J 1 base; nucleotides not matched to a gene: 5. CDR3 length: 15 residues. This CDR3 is CASSLGQGASYEQYF. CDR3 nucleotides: TGTGCCAGCTCTCTAGGACAGGGGGCTTCCTACGAGCAGTACTTC.

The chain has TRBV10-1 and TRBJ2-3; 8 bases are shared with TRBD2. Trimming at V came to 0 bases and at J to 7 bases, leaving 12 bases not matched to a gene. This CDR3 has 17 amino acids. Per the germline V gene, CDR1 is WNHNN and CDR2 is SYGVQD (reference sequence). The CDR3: CASSESRISGVKYTQYF. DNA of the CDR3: TGCGCCAGCAGTGAGTCAAGGATTAGCGGGGTAAAGTATACGCAGTATTTT.

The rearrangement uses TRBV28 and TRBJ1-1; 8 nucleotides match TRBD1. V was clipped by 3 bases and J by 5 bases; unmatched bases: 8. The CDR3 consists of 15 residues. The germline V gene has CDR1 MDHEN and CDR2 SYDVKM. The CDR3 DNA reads TGTGCCAGCAGTTTCTCCCAGGGGGCTTGGACTGAAGCTTTCTTT. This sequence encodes CASSFSQGAWTEAFF. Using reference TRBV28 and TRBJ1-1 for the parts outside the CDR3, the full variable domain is DVKVTQSSRYLVKRTGEKVFLECVQDMDHENMFWYRQDPGLGLRLIYFSYDVKMKEKGDIPEGYSVSREKKERFSLILESASTNQTSMYLCASSFSQGAWTEAFFGQGTRLTVV.

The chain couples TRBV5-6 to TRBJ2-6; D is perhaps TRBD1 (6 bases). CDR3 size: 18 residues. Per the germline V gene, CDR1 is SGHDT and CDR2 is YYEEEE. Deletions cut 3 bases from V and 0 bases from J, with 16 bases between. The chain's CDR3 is CASSSTGQIRSGANVLTF. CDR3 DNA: TGTGCCAGCAGCTCGACTGGACAGATCCGCTCTGGGGCCAACGTCCTGACTTTC.

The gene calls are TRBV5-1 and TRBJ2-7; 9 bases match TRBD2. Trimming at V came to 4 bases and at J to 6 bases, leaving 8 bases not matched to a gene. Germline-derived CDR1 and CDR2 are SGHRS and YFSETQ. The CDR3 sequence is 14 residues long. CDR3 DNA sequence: TGCGCCAGCAGCGCCGGTAGCGGGGGATCCGAGCAGTACTTC. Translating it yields CASSAGSGGSEQYF.

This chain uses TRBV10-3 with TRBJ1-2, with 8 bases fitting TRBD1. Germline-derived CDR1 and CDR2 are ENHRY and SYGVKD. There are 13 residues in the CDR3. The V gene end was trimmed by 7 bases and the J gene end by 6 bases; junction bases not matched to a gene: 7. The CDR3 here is CAINPGQENGYTF. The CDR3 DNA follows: TGTGCCATCAACCCGGGACAGGAGAATGGCTACACCTTC.

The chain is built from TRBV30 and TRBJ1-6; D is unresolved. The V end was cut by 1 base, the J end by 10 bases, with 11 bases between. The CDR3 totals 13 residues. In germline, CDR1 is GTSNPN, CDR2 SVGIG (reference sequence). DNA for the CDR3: TGTGCCTGGAGTGGGCAGAATCTCTCACCCCTCCACTTT. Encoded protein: CAWSGQNLSPLHF. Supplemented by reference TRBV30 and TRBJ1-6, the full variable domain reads SQTIHQWPATLVQPVGSPLSLECTVEGTSNPNLYWYRQAAGRGLQLLFYSVGIGQISSEVPQNLSASRPQDRQFILSSKKLLLSDSGFYLCAWSGQNLSPLHFGNGTRLTVT.

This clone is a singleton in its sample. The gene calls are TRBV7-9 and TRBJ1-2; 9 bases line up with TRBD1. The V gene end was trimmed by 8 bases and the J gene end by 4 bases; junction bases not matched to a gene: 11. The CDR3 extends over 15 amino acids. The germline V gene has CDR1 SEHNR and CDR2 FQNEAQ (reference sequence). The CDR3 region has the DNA TGTGCCAGCCGTGGGGACAGGGCCCCTCTCTATGGCTACACCTTC. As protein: CASRGDRAPLYGYTF.

CDR3 region: CASSLDRDRGSYEQYF. The CDR3 coding sequence is TGCGCCAGCAGCCTAGATAGGGACAGGGGTTCCTACGAGCAGTACTTC. The chain recombines TRBV5-1 with TRBJ2-7, with 10 bases that match TRBD1. CDR3 length: 16 residues. V lost 4 bases and J lost 1; bases outside the gene matches: 8. Germline V gene data show CDR1 as SGHRS and CDR2 as YFSETQ.

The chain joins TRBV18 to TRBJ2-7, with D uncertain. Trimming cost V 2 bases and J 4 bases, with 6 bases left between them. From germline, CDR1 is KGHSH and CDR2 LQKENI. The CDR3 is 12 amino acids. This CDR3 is CASSPEEYEQYF. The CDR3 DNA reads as TGTGCCAGCTCACCAGAGGAATACGAGCAGTACTTC.

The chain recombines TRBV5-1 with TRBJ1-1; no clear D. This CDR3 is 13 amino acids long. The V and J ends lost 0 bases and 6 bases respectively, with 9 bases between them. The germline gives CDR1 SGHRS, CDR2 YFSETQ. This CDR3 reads CASSLGSEPEAFF. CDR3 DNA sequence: TGCGCCAGCAGCTTGGGGAGCGAACCTGAAGCTTTCTTT.